This T cell receptor (beta chain) comes out of a study of regulatory T cells in long-lasting Graves disease. Overall study results and limits: Comparison showed that persistent patients shared more public clonotypes (roughly 2,500) than new patients (about 970).

The CDR3 totals 14 residues. CDR1 and CDR2 (germline): LGHNT, FRNRAP. V lost 6 bases and J lost 8, with 18 bases in between. TCR beta libraries were built with iRepertoire HTBI primers and Arm-PCR of CDR3 regions. TCRdb re-called the multiplex PCR reads through MiXCR, storing one row per CDR3 protein. This sample carries 450,000 to 600,000 distinct CDR3 sequences, about 14% of them seen once, and the ten largest clones take 10%. On this clonotype itself: Its antigen is undetermined. A much larger clonotype is one base distant, so this may be a read error.

Time point of the sample: newly diagnosed GD, antithyroid drugs for less than 3 months. The TCR library was made from RNA that had been extracted from PBMCs in TRIzol. The same sample was also studied in work on T cells in Graves' hyperthyroidism and ophthalmopathy. That source reports: Ophthalmopathy was identified by the model a median around 6.3 months ahead of onset.

This material consisted of peripheral blood mononuclear cells (PBMCs), taken at new diagnosis, from a patient treated with antithyroid drugs. The V call is TRBV12-5, the J call TRBJ2-3; D may be TRBD1 (5 bases). The receptor was derived from a man aged 25 to 40 with Graves disease. The CDR3 DNA reads as TGTGCTAGTGGCTTTACGGTAGGGGCAGGTACGCAGTATTTT. Protein product: CASGFTVGAGTQYF.